These 22 T cell receptor beta chains originate from one sample sequenced in a study of blood T cell repertoires in COVID-19. Method: immunoSEQ multiplex PCR; TCRdb's copy keeps in-frame clones and lacks some. The sample records 45,000 to 55,000 clones, 87% being singletons. Sequencing used peripheral blood. The receptors were sampled from a man over 45 with active COVID-19.

The V call is TRBV11-3, the J call TRBJ2-1; the match to TRBD2 covers 10 bases. CDR3 length equals 17 residues. Per germline, CDR1 SGHNT and CDR2 YENEEA. V lost 2 bases to trimming and J lost 6 bases; unmatched junction nucleotides: 10. CDR3 region: CASSLRASGGSVNEQFF. The DNA of the CDR3 is TGTGCCAGCAGCTTACGGGCTAGCGGGGGTAGTGTCAATGAGCAGTTCTTC.

CDR3 amino acids: CASSSRLARYEQYF. CDR3 bases: TGCGCCAGCAGTAGTAGGCTAGCCCGTTACGAGCAGTACTTC. The rearrangement uses TRBV10-1 and TRBJ2-7, with D possibly being TRBD2 (5 bases). In germline, CDR1 is WNHNN, CDR2 SYGVQD (reference sequence). V gave up 5 bases and J gave up 4 bases, with 15 bases separating them. CDR3 length: 14 amino acids.

The chain couples TRBV12-3 or TRBV12-4 to TRBJ1-2, with TRBD1 as a possible D gene (6 bases). The V and J ends lost 3 bases and 4 bases respectively, with 9 bases between them. The CDR3 spans 13 residues. CDR3 coding DNA: TGTGCCAGCAGTTTTAGGGGGGGCTATGGCTACACCTTC. Translating it yields CASSFRGGYGYTF.

The rearrangement uses TRBV10-3 and TRBJ2-3; 7 positions agree with TRBD2. Trimming took 5 bases from V and 3 from J; bases not matched to a gene: 5. The germline V gene encodes CDR1 ENHRY and CDR2 SYGVKD. The CDR3 consists of 14 residues. CDR3 sequence reads: CAISPGTTTDTQYF. For the CDR3, the DNA is TGTGCCATCAGTCCAGGGACTACTACAGATACGCAGTATTTT.

This clone turned up a few times. CDR3 residues: CASSFLGANYGYTF. The CDR3 DNA reads as TGCGCCAGCAGCTTCCTAGGGGCTAACTATGGCTACACCTTC. The rearrangement uses TRBV5-1 and TRBJ1-2; D may be TRBD1 (5 bases). From germline, CDR1 is SGHRS and CDR2 YFSETQ. The CDR3 is 14 amino acids. Trimming took off 2 bases at V and 0 bases at J, with 8 bases between the two ends.

The chain combines TRBV5-5 with TRBJ2-5; weak D call: TRBD1 (5 bases). V shed 0 bases and J shed 5 bases, with 11 bases lying between them. Germline V gene sequence: CDR1 SGHKS, CDR2 YYEKEE (reference sequence). The CDR3 sequence is 14 residues long. The CDR3 DNA follows: TGTGCCAGCAGCTTGGATTGGGGCGCGGAGACCCAGTACTTC. Translating it yields CASSLDWGAETQYF.

In DNA form, the CDR3 reads TGTGCCAGCAGCTCGAACAAAGGACAGGGGAGCTCCTACAATGAGCAGTTCTTC. This sequence encodes CASSSNKGQGSSYNEQFF. The gene calls are TRBV7-2 and TRBJ2-1; 9 positions match TRBD1. The CDR3 contains 18 residues. Germline V gene data show CDR1 as SGHTA and CDR2 as FQGNSA. V shed 4 bases, J shed 0 bases, and the junction held 10 bases outside the gene matches. The whole variable domain, filled in from reference TRBV7-2 and TRBJ2-1, reads GAGVSQSPSNKVTEKGKDVELRCDPISGHTALYWYRQSLGQGLEFLIYFQGNSAPDKSGLPSDRFSAERTGGSVSTLTIQRTQQEDSAVYLCASSSNKGQGSSYNEQFFGPGTRLTVL.

The chain uses TRBV6-2 or TRBV6-3 and TRBJ1-2, with 11 positions matching TRBD1. V was pared by 4 bases and J by 2 bases, with 9 bases of the junction left unmatched. Germline V gene data show CDR1 as MNHEY and CDR2 as SVGEGT. The CDR3 has 17 residues. The CDR3 bases are TGTGCCAGCAGTTCAGGGACAGGGGGAATTCGAAACTATGGCTACACCTTC. Encoded protein: CASSSGTGGIRNYGYTF.

The CDR3 region has the DNA TGTGCCAGTAGTCGGTCAAGGGACACCTTGAGGGGCGAGCAGTACTTC. The encoded protein is CASSRSRDTLRGEQYF. The chain is built from TRBV19 and TRBJ2-7; D possibly corresponds to TRBD1 (6 bases). Per the germline V gene, CDR1 is LNHDA and CDR2 is SQIVND (reference sequence). The V gene lost 5 bases and the J gene lost 6 bases, with 23 bases spanning the gap. The CDR3 length is 16 residues.

The DNA of the CDR3 is TGTGCCAGCAGCTTAATTGGCCAACTATCGGATACGCAGTATTTT. This codes for CASSLIGQLSDTQYF. This rearrangement joins TRBV7-2 to TRBJ2-3; D is unresolved. Trimming removed 2 bases from V and 6 bases from J, with 15 bases in between. This CDR3 is 15 amino acids long. CDR1 is SGHTA, CDR2 FQGNSA, per germline.

This sequence joins TRBV28 and TRBJ1-5, with 7 bases matching TRBD1. Unmatched junction bases numbered 14, after V lost 10 bases and J lost 2 bases. This CDR3 region has 16 residues. CDR1 is MDHEN and CDR2 is SYDVKM in the germline V gene. CDR3 sequence: CATRGGGGAGNQPQHF. The CDR3 DNA reads TGTGCCACCAGGGGGGGTGGAGGGGCGGGCAATCAGCCCCAGCATTTT. Based on the CDR3 plus reference TRBV28 and TRBJ1-5, the full variable domain is DVKVTQSSRYLVKRTGEKVFLECVQDMDHENMFWYRQDPGLGLRLIYFSYDVKMKEKGDIPEGYSVSREKKERFSLILESASTNQTSMYLCATRGGGGAGNQPQHFGDGTRLSIL.

The rearrangement uses TRBV27 and TRBJ1-2; perhaps TRBD1 as D (5 bases). From germline, CDR1 is MNHEY and CDR2 SMNVEV (reference sequence). The CDR3 consists of 14 residues. V gave up 5 bases and J gave up 4 bases, with 14 bases separating them. CDR3 in DNA: TGTGCCAGCAGTCCGGCCGGACACCCCTATGGCTACACCTTC. Translation: CASSPAGHPYGYTF.

The count of this clone is one. The chain recombines TRBV11-2 with TRBJ1-2, with 8 bases fitting TRBD1. Germline CDR1 reads SGHAT; CDR2 reads FQNNGV. V gave up 4 bases and J gave up 4 bases; unmatched junction bases: 17. This CDR3 comprises 18 residues. The CDR3 region has the DNA TGTGCCAGCAGCTCATCACCCATAGTAGACAGGGGCATCTATGGCTACACCTTC. Protein sequence: CASSSSPIVDRGIYGYTF.

The chain joins TRBV10-3 to TRBJ1-2; the match to TRBD1 covers 9 bases. The CDR3 has 16 residues. Germline CDR1 ENHRY, CDR2 SYGVKD. Trimming removed 0 bases from V and 5 bases from J; junction bases left unmatched: 7. The CDR3 is CAISESGTGSTYGYTF. The DNA for the CDR3 is TGTGCCATCAGTGAGTCGGGGACAGGGTCTACTTATGGCTACACCTTC.

The rearrangement links TRBV27 to TRBJ2-7; 10 positions agree with TRBD2. V lost 8 bases, J lost 5 bases, and 9 bases stayed unmatched. CDR3 size: 14 residues. Germline V CDR1 and CDR2: MNHEY, SMNVEV (reference sequence). This chain's CDR3 is CASGPGLARNEQYF. In DNA, the CDR3 is TGTGCCAGCGGACCGGGACTAGCGAGAAACGAGCAGTACTTC.

The CDR3 coding sequence is TGTGCCAGCAGTTACTCGGGTAGCTTTAAGACCCAGTACTTC. It encodes CASSYSGSFKTQYF. The chain has TRBV6-2 or TRBV6-3 and TRBJ2-5; unclear D gene. The CDR3 is made up of 14 amino acids. The germline CDR1 and CDR2 sequences are MNHEY and SVGEGT. V dropped 0 bases and J dropped 6 bases, with 11 bases sitting between them.

The CDR3 sequence is CASSYLGPQETQYF. In DNA, the CDR3 is TGTGCCAGCAGTTACCTGGGGCCCCAGGAGACCCAGTACTTC. This chain links TRBV6-5 with TRBJ2-5; D is perhaps TRBD1 (5 bases). There are 14 residues in the CDR3. The germline gives CDR1 MNHEY, CDR2 SVGAGI. Trimming stripped 2 bases from V and 5 bases from J, with 12 bases between.

The chain uses TRBV3-1 (or the pseudogene TRBV3-2) and TRBJ1-1; 8 bases align to TRBD1. The CDR3 contains 15 residues. The germline V gene encodes CDR1 LGHDT and CDR2 YNNKEL (reference sequence). The trim removed 4 bases at V and 0 bases at J, leaving 4 bases unmatched. The DNA for the CDR3 is TGTGCCAGCAGCCCGGGACAGGTTTTGAACACTGAAGCTTTCTTT. As protein: CASSPGQVLNTEAFF.

The chain combines TRBV11-1 with TRBJ2-7; possible D gene TRBD2, 5 bases. With 1 base removed from V and 2 bases from J, the gap between germline ends came to 9 bases. The CDR3 spans 14 residues. CDR1 and CDR2 (germline): SGHAT, FQDESV (reference sequence). The CDR3 nucleotides read TGTGCCAGCAGCTTAGTAGCGTCGACCTACGAGCAGTACTTC. It yields the protein CASSLVASTYEQYF.

The gene calls are TRBV30 and TRBJ1-1, with D possibly TRBD1 on 5 matching bases. V lost 3 bases to trimming and J lost 4 bases, with 12 bases between them. The CDR3 runs 13 residues. In germline, CDR1 is GTSNPN, CDR2 SVGIG (reference sequence). DNA for the CDR3: TGTGCCTGGAGGTCAGGGATCAGCACTGAAGCTTTCTTT. Translating gives CAWRSGISTEAFF.

The chain recombines TRBV7-3 with TRBJ2-3; 15 bases line up with TRBD2. With 5 bases clipped from V and 6 bases from J, the junction kept 6 bases outside the gene matches. Germline CDR1 is SGHTA and CDR2 is FQGTGA. This CDR3 has 16 amino acids. As DNA, the CDR3 is TGTGCCAGCAGCCCAGGACTAGCGGGAGGGCAGGATACGCAGTATTTT. The encoded protein is CASSPGLAGGQDTQYF. Full variable domain (rest looked up from reference TRBV7-3 and TRBJ2-3): GAGVSQTPSNKVTEKGKYVELRCDPISGHTALYWYRQSLGQGPEFLIYFQGTGAADDSGLPNDRFFAVRPEGSVSTLKIQRTERGDSAVYLCASSPGLAGGQDTQYFGPGTRLTVL.

This chain connects TRBV6-6 to TRBJ1-1; the match to TRBD1 covers 10 bases. With 6 bases clipped from V and 4 bases from J, the junction kept 5 bases outside the gene matches. Germline assignment: CDR1 MNHNY and CDR2 SVGAGI (reference sequence). This CDR3 is built from 14 residues. The CDR3 loop is CASRGQGSGTEAFF. CDR3 nucleotides: TGTGCCAGCAGGGGACAGGGGTCAGGCACTGAAGCTTTCTTT.